The clone carrying this TCR beta chain was counted many times. Trimming took 6 bases from V and 8 from J; bases not matched to a gene: 10. Germline CDR1 and CDR2: SNHLY and FYNNEI. This CDR3 is 14 amino acids long. No patient had received any treatment before thyroid surgery. The sample belongs to a study of metastatic and nonmetastatic thyroid tumors. Through MiXCR, TCRdb re-clonotyped the PCR reads. The profile shows around 20,000 clones, about 11% of them singletons. This chain connects TRBV2 to TRBJ2-5; 9 bases are shared with TRBD2. The receptor was derived from a female donor with papillary thyroid cancer or a benign thyroid nodule (not recorded which). Some clones in this sample may be carry-over from other donors' samples. Specimen: blood. DNA for the CDR3: TGTGCCAGCAGGGGGGCGGTAGCGGGGGCTACCCAGTACTTC. It translates to CASRGAVAGATQYF.